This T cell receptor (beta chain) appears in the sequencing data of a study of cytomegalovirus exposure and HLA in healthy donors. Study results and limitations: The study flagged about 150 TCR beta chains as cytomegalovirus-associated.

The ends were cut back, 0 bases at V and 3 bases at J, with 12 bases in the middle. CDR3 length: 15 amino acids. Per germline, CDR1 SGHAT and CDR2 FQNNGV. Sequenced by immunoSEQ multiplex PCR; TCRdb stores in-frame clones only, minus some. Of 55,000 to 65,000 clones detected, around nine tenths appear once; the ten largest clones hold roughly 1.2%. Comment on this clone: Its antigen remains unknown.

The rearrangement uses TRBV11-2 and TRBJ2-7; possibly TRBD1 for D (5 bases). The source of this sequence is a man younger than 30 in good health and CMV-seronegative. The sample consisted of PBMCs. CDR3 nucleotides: TGTGCCAGCAGCTTAGATCAGGGCTCCTACTACGAGCAGTACTTC. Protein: CASSLDQGSYYEQYF.